This TCR beta chain was sequenced during a study of tumor-infiltrating lymphocytes in primary liver carcinoma. Across the whole study: There were tumors of stage T1-T3 N0M0, each 4.2 to 10 cm across. Each of the samples returned roughly 3.65 to 7.5 million productive TCRbeta reads (a yield similar across tissue types). Notes on the study in general: Tumor top-250-clone fractions significantly exceeded those of blood (p = 0.039).

Germline DNA was also extracted, and blood RNA derived from unsorted whole blood. The germline gives CDR1 MGHRA, CDR2 YSYEKL. The CDR3 is made up of 18 amino acids. A note on this clonotype: Its antigen is unidentified. A read error is possible here, since a much larger clone lies one base away.

The template, approximately 500 ng total RNA, yielded TCR beta cDNA made with a constant-region primer. Researchers made the TCR beta libraries by running three nested multiplex PCR rounds with slightly modified ARM-PCR. Primers for the first two PCR rounds were TRBV1-TRBV30 forward primers and a C-beta reverse primer (around 11 cycles per round). MiXCR, run by TCRdb on the multiplex PCR reads, gives a single entry per CDR3 protein. Of 300,000 to 350,000 distinct CDR3 sequences in the sample, about 65% are singletons; the top ten hold 5% to 6.5%. This clonotype was obtained from a man in his forties or fifties with primary liver carcinoma and hepatitis B virus infection. Sequencing was done on a sample of peripheral blood. The V gene is TRBV4-1, the J gene TRBJ2-3, with 13 bases identical to TRBD2. The CDR3 DNA sequence: TGCGCCAGGAGCCAAGGCCCCGGACTAGCGGGGGGCACAGATACGCAGTATTTT. It translates to CARSQGPGLAGGTDTQYF.